The 13 T cell receptor beta chains reported below all come from one sample, sequenced in a study of blood T cell repertoires in COVID-19 (TCRdb year 2020). The library relied on the immunoSEQ multiplex PCR assay. Sourced from immuneACCESS, this table was stored by TCRdb with only in-frame sequences that have V and J called. A share of the clones is absent; for the studies checked, an unresolved V gene accounts for under half, and the remainder has no known explanation. The sample profile shows some 180,000 clones; roughly 80% of them were found once. Less than 15% of the sample comes from the top ten. Sequencing input: peripheral blood. These receptors all come from a man aged 45-60 years who had recovered from COVID-19.

V gene TRBV29-1 combines with J gene TRBJ2-7, with unresolved D. The CDR3 is 12 amino acids. V shed 0 bases and J shed 6 bases, with 9 bases lying between them. In germline, CDR1 is SQVTM, CDR2 ANQGSEA. This CDR3 is CSVEEFRGEQYF. CDR3 DNA sequence: TGCAGCGTTGAAGAGTTTAGAGGCGAGCAGTACTTC.

V is TRBV7-9 and J is TRBJ2-1, with 8 bases aligning to TRBD1. The CDR3 length is 17 residues. J gave up 0 bases and V 1 base, and 5 bases lay outside the gene matches. The germline V gene encodes CDR1 SEHNR and CDR2 FQNEAQ (reference sequence). The CDR3 bases are TGTGCCAGCAGCTTAGTGATTACAGGGGGCTCCTACAATGAGCAGTTCTTC. Amino acid sequence: CASSLVITGGSYNEQFF.

The CDR3, as DNA: TGTGCCAGCAGTAAGGGACTATCCAATGAGCAGTTCTTC. This translates into CASSKGLSNEQFF. The chain carries TRBV4-2 and TRBJ2-1; TRBD2 matches 7 bases. CDR1 and CDR2 (germline): LGHNA, YNFKEQ. The CDR3 totals 13 residues. Trimming took 6 bases from V and 6 from J; bases not matched to a gene: 5.

The CDR3, as DNA: TGCAGCGTTTGTAAGGGGGACAGGGGGCAAAACACTGAAGCTTTCTTT. Its translation: CSVCKGDRGQNTEAFF. The chain combines TRBV29-1 with TRBJ1-1; 12 bases are a match to TRBD1. Germline V CDR1 and CDR2: SQVTM, ANQGSEA. CDR3 length equals 16 residues. The junction had 9 bases not matched to a gene; V was cut back by 5 bases and J by 2 bases. Based on the CDR3 plus reference TRBV29-1 and TRBJ1-1, the full variable domain is SAVISQKPSRDICQRGTSLTIQCQVDSQVTMMFWYRQQPGQSLTLIATANQGSEATYESGFVIDKFPISRPNLTFSTLTVSNMSPEDSSIYLCSVCKGDRGQNTEAFFGQGTRLTVV.

This chain uses TRBV18 with TRBJ1-2, with 8 nucleotides matching TRBD1. Germline V gene sequence: CDR1 KGHSH, CDR2 LQKENI. With 6 bases clipped from V and 3 bases from J, the junction kept 3 bases outside the gene matches. This CDR3 contains 13 residues. The CDR3 DNA follows: TGTGCCAGCTCCAAGGGACAGGACTATGGCTACACCTTC. Its translation is CASSKGQDYGYTF.

The chain employs TRBV9 and TRBJ2-3, with 7 positions matching TRBD2. The length of the CDR3 is 17 residues. CDR1 and CDR2 (germline): SGDLS, YYNGEE. Trimming at V came to 0 bases and at J to 0 bases, leaving 7 bases not matched to a gene. The chain's CDR3 is CASSVEAGLLSTDTQYF. CDR3 DNA: TGTGCCAGCAGCGTAGAAGCGGGACTTCTCAGCACAGATACGCAGTATTTT.

The chain has TRBV7-2 and TRBJ1-4; D is unresolved. The CDR3 covers 15 residues. Trimming stripped 1 base from V and 6 bases from J, with 12 bases between. The germline CDR1 and CDR2 sequences are SGHTA and FQGNSA. CDR3 in DNA: TGTGCCAGCAGCTTAGTACTTTCCGTAGATGAAAAACTGTTTTTT. It yields the protein CASSLVLSVDEKLFF.

The chain carries TRBV19 and TRBJ2-7; 7 bases match TRBD2. CDR3 length: 17 residues. CDR1 and CDR2 from the germline V gene are LNHDA and SQIVND (reference sequence). Trimming cost V 1 base and J 0 bases; bases outside gene matches: 9. The chain's CDR3 is CASSIAGGLRNSYEQYF. The CDR3, as DNA: TGTGCCAGTAGTATAGCGGGAGGTTTAAGAAACTCCTACGAGCAGTACTTC.

V usage is TRBV11-1 and J usage is TRBJ1-2, with 8 bases identical to TRBD1. The germline V gene has CDR1 SGHAT and CDR2 FQDESV (reference sequence). This CDR3 has 14 amino acids. The V and J ends lost 1 base and 2 bases, in that order; junction bases with no gene match: 0. For the CDR3, the DNA is TGTGCCAGCAGCTTAGGGACAGGGAACTATGGCTACACCTTC. Its protein product is CASSLGTGNYGYTF.

The J gene is TRBJ2-5, the V gene TRBV18, with 10 nucleotides matching TRBD2. Unmatched junction bases numbered 11, after V lost 1 base and J lost 3 bases. This CDR3 comprises 18 residues. Germline assignment: CDR1 KGHSH and CDR2 LQKENI. The CDR3 DNA reads as TGTGCCAGCTCACCACGATCTAGCGGGGGCGGACTCAAAGAGACCCAGTACTTC. As protein: CASSPRSSGGGLKETQYF.

This clone was observed a single time. V gene TRBV24-1 combines with J gene TRBJ2-7; D gene unclear. Deletions cut 5 bases from V and 3 bases from J, with 13 bases between. Per the germline V gene, CDR1 is KGHDR and CDR2 is SFDVKD. CDR3 length equals 14 residues. CDR3 nucleotide sequence: TGTGCCACCAGTGGGTGGCAGGTCGGCTACGAGCAGTACTTC. Translated, it gives CATSGWQVGYEQYF.

For the CDR3, the DNA is TGTGCCAGCAGCTCGCTACAGGGGGCAGCGTTTCAGTACTTC. This encodes CASSSLQGAAFQYF. The genes are TRBV7-9 and TRBJ2-4; 9 positions agree with TRBD1. This CDR3 contains 14 residues. V shed 4 bases and J 11 bases; nucleotides not matched to a gene: 9. Germline V CDR1 and CDR2: SEHNR, FQNEAQ (reference sequence).

The genes are TRBV6-5 and TRBJ2-7; D unclear. Germline V gene sequence: CDR1 MNHEY, CDR2 SVGAGI. This CDR3 has 11 residues. V lost 6 bases, J lost 7 bases, and 10 bases lay in between. The DNA of the CDR3 is TGTGCCAGCAGAGACCTAGATGAGCAGTACTTC. Its protein product is CASRDLDEQYF.